The 19 T cell receptor beta chains in this list originate from one sample, sequenced in a study of blood T cell repertoires in COVID-19. The method was immunoSEQ multiplex PCR; TCRdb's version includes in-frame clones alone and lacks a portion of them. This table has 170,000 or so clones, roughly 80% appearing once. The source material was peripheral blood. The receptors shown here come from a human donor in a cohort sampled during active COVID-19.

The chain is built from TRBV19 and TRBJ2-7; D remains ambiguous. V lost 8 bases, J lost 4 bases, and 3 bases lay in between. This CDR3 spans 9 amino acids. Looked up from germline, CDR1 is LNHDA and CDR2 is SQIVND (reference sequence). The CDR3 coding sequence is TGTGCCAGTTTATACGAGCAGTACTTC. Translating it yields CASLYEQYF.

This rearrangement joins TRBV5-1 to TRBJ1-4; maybe TRBD1 (5 bases). CDR3 length equals 15 residues. Trimming stripped 4 bases from V and 6 bases from J, with 16 bases between. Per germline, CDR1 SGHRS and CDR2 YFSETQ. The CDR3 coding sequence is TGCGCCAGCAGCATCGCAGGGCGAGAGGATGAAAAACTGTTTTTT. Its protein product is CASSIAGREDEKLFF.

V and J are TRBV10-2 and TRBJ2-7; perhaps TRBD2 as D (6 bases). This CDR3 contains 14 residues. Germline V gene data show CDR1 as WSHSY and CDR2 as SAAADI. V was pared by 3 bases and J by 2 bases, with 11 bases between. The CDR3 DNA is TGCGCCAGCAGTGATTCGGGACTCGCCTACGAGCAGTACTTC. It yields the protein CASSDSGLAYEQYF.

The V call is TRBV3-1 (or the pseudogene TRBV3-2), the J call TRBJ1-3; D is unresolved. Germline V gives CDR1 LGHDT, CDR2 YNNKEL (reference sequence). V was shortened by 1 base and J by 0 bases, with 13 bases between the two germline ends. The CDR3 sequence is 17 residues long. The CDR3 region has the DNA TGTGCCAGCAGCCAAGCGGTAACGCGAACCTCTGGAAACACCATATATTTT. Translated: CASSQAVTRTSGNTIYF.

This sequence joins TRBV9 and TRBJ1-2, with 7 bases matching TRBD1. This CDR3 has 13 amino acids. Germline V CDR1 and CDR2: SGDLS, YYNGEE. With V trimmed by 0 bases and J by 4 bases, 0 bases remained unmatched. The CDR3 sequence: CASSVDRGYGYTF. CDR3 in DNA: TGTGCCAGCAGCGTAGACAGGGGCTATGGCTACACCTTC.

The CDR3 DNA sequence: TGCGCCAGCAGCGTGACGGGACAGAACACTGAAGCTTTCTTT. Encoded protein: CASSVTGQNTEAFF. The rearrangement joins TRBV5-1 to TRBJ1-1; D is possibly TRBD1 (6 bases). The CDR3 has 14 residues. With 4 bases removed from V and 1 base from J, the gap between germline ends came to 11 bases. Germline-derived CDR1 and CDR2 are SGHRS and YFSETQ.

The J gene is TRBJ1-5, the V gene TRBV25-1, with TRBD1 identical over 10 bases. J was trimmed by 2 bases and V by 8 bases; bases with no gene match: 3. The germline V gene has CDR1 MGHDK and CDR2 SYGVNS. CDR3 length equals 14 residues. The CDR3, as DNA: TGTGCCAGCGCTGGGACAGGGGGCAATCAGCCCCAGCATTTT. This translates into CASAGTGGNQPQHF.

This clone has just a few counts. The V call is TRBV19, the J call TRBJ2-7, with 7 nucleotides matching TRBD2. The J segment lost 5 bases and the V segment lost 3 bases, leaving 7 bases of the junction unmatched. Per germline, CDR1 LNHDA and CDR2 SQIVND (reference sequence). The CDR3 is made up of 14 amino acids. The CDR3 DNA reads as TGTGCCAGTAGTATCGTAGCGGGCCTCGACGAGCAGTACTTC. Protein: CASSIVAGLDEQYF.

This rearrangement joins TRBV28 to TRBJ2-7, with no clear D. This CDR3 region has 14 residues. V was cut by 3 bases and J by 3 bases, with 12 bases left in between. Germline CDR1 and CDR2: MDHEN and SYDVKM. In nucleotides, the CDR3 is TGTGCCAGCAGTTTGGCAGGCACCCACTACGAGCAGTACTTC. Protein: CASSLAGTHYEQYF.

The V and J genes are TRBV5-1 and TRBJ2-5, with TRBD1 matching over 8 bases. Germline-derived CDR1 and CDR2 are SGHRS and YFSETQ. V was pared by 4 bases and J by 4 bases, with 9 bases of the junction left unmatched. The CDR3 covers 15 residues. For the CDR3, the DNA is TGCGCCAGCAGCGCGGAAGGGCAGGGGGCAGAGACCCAGTACTTC. Its protein is CASSAEGQGAETQYF.

In its sample, this clone was seen a few times. The chain recombines TRBV6-2 or TRBV6-3 with TRBJ2-7, with TRBD2 matching 9 bases. The CDR3 is 16 amino acids. Trimming removed 2 bases from V and 3 bases from J; junction bases left unmatched: 8. CDR1 MNHEY and CDR2 SVGEGT come from the germline V gene. This chain's CDR3 is CASSYLAGFPYYEQYF. The CDR3 DNA follows: TGTGCCAGCAGTTACCTAGCGGGGTTTCCTTACTACGAGCAGTACTTC.

The chain combines TRBV27 with TRBJ2-4, with 10 bases matching TRBD1. The germline gives CDR1 MNHEY, CDR2 SMNVEV (reference sequence). V lost 5 bases and J lost 1; bases outside the gene matches: 2. This CDR3 is 15 amino acids long. The CDR3 region is CASSMDRGAKNIQYF. CDR3 sequence (DNA): TGTGCCAGCAGTATGGACAGGGGGGCCAAAAACATTCAGTACTTC.

The chain links TRBV7-2 to TRBJ2-2, with 12 nucleotides matching TRBD2. With V trimmed by 5 bases and J by 1 base, 8 bases remained unmatched. The CDR3 loop spans 18 amino acids. Germline V gene data show CDR1 as SGHTA and CDR2 as FQGNSA. CDR3 loop: CASSLSPTSGRNTGELFF. CDR3 sequence (DNA): TGTGCCAGCAGCCTTAGCCCGACTAGCGGGAGGAACACCGGGGAGCTGTTTTTT.

This clone was detected only a few times. The V and J genes are TRBV6-2 or TRBV6-3 and TRBJ2-5, with TRBD1 as a possible D gene (7 bases). The CDR3 covers 16 residues. Germline CDR1 and CDR2: MNHEY and SVGEGT. V was trimmed by 0 bases and J by 2 bases, leaving 13 bases between them. In DNA form, the CDR3 reads TGTGCCAGCAGTTACTCGGACAGGAGGGTGCAAGAGACCCAGTACTTC. Translation gives CASSYSDRRVQETQYF.

This clone has a handful of counts. This chain links TRBV5-1 with TRBJ2-5, with TRBD2 matching over 14 bases. The CDR3 runs 15 residues. CDR1 is SGHRS, CDR2 YFSETQ, per germline. V lost 0 bases to trimming and J lost 5 bases; unmatched junction nucleotides: 0. The DNA of the CDR3 is TGCGCCAGCAGCTTGGGACTAGCGGGAGGGGAGACCCAGTACTTC. Translating gives CASSLGLAGGETQYF. The full variable domain, its missing parts supplied by reference TRBV5-1 and TRBJ2-5, is KAGVTQTPRYLIKTRGQQVTLSCSPISGHRSVSWYQQTPGQGLQFLFEYFSETQRNKGNFPGRFSGRQFSNSRSEMNVSTLELGDSALYLCASSLGLAGGETQYFGPGTRLLVL.

A few counts support this clone. This chain joins TRBV5-4 and TRBJ2-7, with D possibly being TRBD1 (5 bases). This CDR3 region has 14 residues. Germline V CDR1 and CDR2: SGHNT, YYREEE (reference sequence). The germline V and J ends were trimmed by 0 bases and 0 bases, with 7 bases remaining between them. The CDR3 DNA sequence: TGTGCCAGCAGCTTGGAGGGGCGCTCCTACGAGCAGTACTTC. Its translation is CASSLEGRSYEQYF.

Note on this clone: The junction does not match germline at one end; this may be a read error. The DNA of the CDR3 is TGTGCTAGCAGCTCGAGAGTCGACACTGAAGCTTTCTTT. Its translation: CASSSRVDTEAFF. V and J are TRBV7-7 and TRBJ1-1; no definite D call. This CDR3 is built from 13 residues. Per the germline V gene, CDR1 is SSHAT and CDR2 is FNYEAQ (reference sequence). Based on the CDR3 plus reference TRBV7-7 and TRBJ1-1, the full variable domain is GAGVSQSPRYKVTKRGQDVTLRCDPISSHATLYWYQQALGQGPEFLTYFNYEAQPDKSGLPSDRFSAERPEGSISTLTIQRTEQRDSAMYRCASSSRVDTEAFFGQGTRLTVV.

The chain links TRBV28 to TRBJ2-5; 8 bases map to TRBD1. The CDR3 contains 14 residues. CDR1 and CDR2 from the germline V gene are MDHEN and SYDVKM. Germline trimming cut 3 bases from V and 4 bases from J; bases unmatched to any gene: 4. CDR3 loop: CASSLLGQGETQYF. The CDR3 DNA reads as TGTGCCAGCAGTTTGCTAGGACAGGGAGAGACCCAGTACTTC.

The chain is built from TRBV6-6 and TRBJ1-1, with 10 bases that match TRBD1. J was trimmed by 3 bases and V by 2 bases; bases with no gene match: 3. In germline, CDR1 is MNHNY, CDR2 SVGAGI (reference sequence). The CDR3 is 15 amino acids. CDR3 bases: TGTGCCAGCAGTTACCGACAGGGGGCCGACACTGAAGCTTTCTTT. Protein: CASSYRQGADTEAFF.